One and the same sample provided the 25 T cell receptor beta chains below, sequenced in a study of molecular identifiers for immune sequencing clone quantification. TCRdb re-called the PCR reads through MiXCR, storing one row per CDR3 protein. The sample lists some 650,000 distinct CDR3 sequences, approximately 20% seen once, with 0.85% in the top ten. The specimen sequenced was naive CD8+ T cells from blood, with Jurkat cell RNA spiked in. The subset was: FACS-sorted CD8+CD4-CCR7+CD45RA+ naive T cells. These receptors all come from a human donor in good health. Some libraries in this study had Jurkat cell RNA spiked in.

In regard to this clonotype: A much larger clone lies a single base off, so this may be a read error. The rearrangement links TRBV5-3 to TRBJ1-1, with D possibly matching TRBD1 (5 bases). TRBV5-3 is flagged as an ORF with uncertain function. CDR3 length: 18 amino acids. Here the CDR3 reads CASTLGPGHYLSPDEAIF. CDR3 nucleotides: TGTGCCAGCACCCTGGGGCCAGGCCACTATCTCAGCCCGGATGAAGCTATCTTT.

In its sample, this clonotype was seen many times. The genes are TRBV4-3 and TRBJ1-2, with a tentative D call TRBD1 (5 bases). This CDR3 comprises 16 residues. The germline V gene has CDR1 LGHNA and CDR2 YSLEER. The V end was cut by 0 bases, the J end by 2 bases, with 13 bases between. This CDR3 reads CASSQDRGLMNYGYTF. The CDR3 DNA is TGCGCCAGCAGCCAAGATCGGGGGTTGATGAACTATGGCTACACCTTC.

Regarding this clonotype: One end of the junction does not line up with germline, which may come from a read error. This chain joins TRBV28 and TRBJ2-7; D remains unclear. This CDR3 has 13 residues. The germline gives CDR1 MDHEN, CDR2 SYDVKM. CDR3: CASSFSLYYEQCF. Written as DNA, the CDR3 is TGTGCCAGCAGTTTCTCCCTCTACTACGAGCAGTGCTTC.

This clonotype was observed a handful of times. This may stem from a read error, because a much larger clone lies one nucleotide away. The chain recombines TRBV6-2 or TRBV6-3 with TRBJ2-7; TRBD1 aligns across 7 bases. CDR1 MNHEY and CDR2 SVGEGT come from the germline V gene. The CDR3 is 13 residues long. In DNA form, the CDR3 reads TGTGCCAGCAATTACGGGCAGGGGGTCGAGCAGTACTTC. Its protein product is CASNYGQGVEQYF.

The sample holds many counts of this clonotype. The chain carries TRBV3-1 and TRBJ2-1; unclear D gene. The germline V gene has CDR1 LGHDT and CDR2 YNNKEL (reference sequence). This CDR3 comprises 15 residues. The V gene lost 0 bases and the J gene lost 0 bases, with 6 bases spanning the gap. CDR3 sequence: CASSQERSSYNEQFF. CDR3 in DNA: TGTGCCAGCAGCCAAGAGCGCAGCTCCTACAATGAGCAGTTCTTC.

This clonotype was seen at least ten times. CDR3 in DNA: TGTGCCAGTAGTATACTCGGGGGAGATACGCAGTATTTT. It specifies CASSILGGDTQYF. The chain carries TRBV19 and TRBJ2-3, with TRBD2 as a possible D gene (6 bases). Germline loops: CDR1 LNHDA, CDR2 SQIVND (reference sequence). V shed 2 bases and J shed 5 bases, with 8 bases lying between them. The CDR3 extends over 13 amino acids.

This clonotype was counted a few times. The rearrangement links TRBV5-1 to TRBJ2-2; 9 positions agree with TRBD1. The trim removed 4 bases at V and 0 bases at J, leaving 1 base unmatched. The CDR3 sequence is 15 residues long. Germline V gene lookup returns CDR1 SGHRS and CDR2 YFSETQ. As DNA, the CDR3 is TGCGCCAGCAGCCGGGACAGGGCGAACACCGGGGAGCTGTTTTTT. It translates to CASSRDRANTGELFF.

For this clonotype: Just one base apart from a much larger clone, this may be a read error. This sequence joins TRBV4-3 and TRBJ2-7, with D tentatively TRBD1 or TRBD2 (5 bases each). Germline CDR1 LGHNA, CDR2 YSLEER. The CDR3 length is 15 residues. The CDR3 DNA is TGCGCCAGCAGCCGAAACGTGGGGGAGACCTACAAGCAGTACTTC. Protein: CASSRNVGETYKQYF.

This clonotype was detected a few times. The chain joins TRBV11-2 to TRBJ2-2, with D uncertain. The CDR3 spans 14 residues. Germline CDR1 SGHAT, CDR2 FQNNGV. The ends were cut back, 1 base at V and 7 bases at J, with 10 bases in the middle. Here the CDR3 reads CASSLVPEDGELFF. The CDR3 coding sequence is TGTGCCAGCAGCTTAGTCCCAGAGGACGGGGAGCTGTTTTTT.

Worth noting for this clonotype: Given a much more abundant clone one base away, this may be a read error. The chain has TRBV7-9 and TRBJ1-4; 7 bases are a match to TRBD1. The germline gives CDR1 SEHNR, CDR2 FQNEAQ (reference sequence). The length of the CDR3 is 16 residues. CDR3 protein: CDSSFRQGTTNEKLFF. The CDR3, as DNA: TGTGACAGCAGCTTCCGACAGGGAACAACTAATGAAAAACTGTTTTTT. Complete variable domain (other parts from reference TRBV7-9 and TRBJ1-4): DTGVSQNPRHKITKRGQNVTFRCDPISEHNRLYWYRQTLGQGPEFLTYFQNEAQLEKSRLLSDRFSAERPKGSFSTLEIQRTEQGDSAMYLCDSSFRQGTTNEKLFFGSGTQLSVL.

This clonotype was observed many times. The chain couples TRBV5-1 to TRBJ2-3; 7 bases agree with TRBD1. The CDR3 loop spans 16 amino acids. The junction had 12 bases not matched to a gene; V was cut back by 3 bases and J by 5 bases. In germline, CDR1 is SGHRS, CDR2 YFSETQ. The CDR3 sequence is CASSSSDRVKEDTQYF. The DNA for the CDR3 is TGCGCCAGCAGCTCCTCAGACAGGGTCAAGGAAGATACGCAGTATTTT.

In its sample, this clonotype was seen many times. The rearrangement links TRBV6-2 or TRBV6-3 to TRBJ1-5; a possible D gene is TRBD1 (6 bases). Trimming removed 5 bases from V and 1 base from J, with 21 bases in between. The germline gives CDR1 MNHEY, CDR2 SVGEGT. The CDR3 sequence is 18 residues long. This chain's CDR3 is CASSPGPQGTKSNQPQHF. The CDR3, as DNA: TGTGCCAGCAGTCCGGGTCCCCAGGGGACGAAAAGCAATCAGCCCCAGCATTTT.

This chain uses TRBV4-1 with TRBJ1-1; 8 bases align to TRBD1. Germline assignment: CDR1 MGHRA and CDR2 YSYEKL. Germline trimming cut 3 bases from V and 1 base from J; bases unmatched to any gene: 4. The CDR3 is made up of 15 amino acids. CDR3 coding DNA: TGCGCCAGCAGCCAGGCACAGGGGGGGAACACTGAAGCTTTCTTT. Its protein is CASSQAQGGNTEAFF.

This clonotype appeared a few times. V and J are TRBV11-2 and TRBJ2-1; TRBD2 agrees at 11 bases. Germline lookup yields CDR1 SGHAT and CDR2 FQNNGV. Trimming removed 8 bases from V and 0 bases from J; junction bases left unmatched: 9. The CDR3 is 17 amino acids. In nucleotides, the CDR3 is TGTGCCAGCTCCGGGACTAGCGGCCCGAGCTCCTACAATGAGCAGTTCTTC. Translated: CASSGTSGPSSYNEQFF.

In its sample, this clonotype was seen a few times. The V and J genes are TRBV29-1 and TRBJ2-7; D is ambiguous. Trimming left V 0 bases short and J 2 bases short, with 5 bases between. This CDR3 is built from 12 residues. Germline V gene lookup returns CDR1 SQVTM and CDR2 ANQGSEA. The CDR3 region is CSVEDSAYEQYF. The CDR3 nucleotides read TGCAGCGTTGAAGACAGTGCCTACGAGCAGTACTTC.

CDR3 sequence reads: CASSFQEGYEQYF. CDR3 sequence (DNA): TGTGCCAGCAGTTTCCAGGAGGGATACGAGCAGTACTTC. The chain uses TRBV27 and TRBJ2-7, with D perhaps TRBD2 (6 bases). The CDR3 runs to 13 residues. Germline V gives CDR1 MNHEY, CDR2 SMNVEV (reference sequence). Trimming took off 3 bases at V and 4 bases at J, with 10 bases between the two ends.

Turning to this clonotype: Given a much more abundant clone one base away, this may be a read error. The chain has TRBV12-3 or TRBV12-4 and TRBJ1-5; D is unclear. This CDR3 is built from 14 residues. CDR3 sequence: CAGSFSRDNQPQHF. CDR3 nucleotide sequence: TGTGCCGGCAGTTTTTCCAGAGATAATCAGCCCCAGCATTTT.

The rearrangement links TRBV6-6 to TRBJ1-2; 11 positions agree with TRBD1. The V gene end was trimmed by 0 bases and the J gene end by 7 bases; junction bases not matched to a gene: 13. The CDR3 runs 18 residues. CDR1 and CDR2 (germline): MNHNY, SVGAGI (reference sequence). CDR3 amino acids: CASSYSPGQGDFLGGYTF. The DNA for the CDR3 is TGTGCCAGCAGTTACTCCCCGGGACAGGGGGATTTTCTAGGTGGCTACACCTTC.

This clonotype was detected ten times or more. The rearrangement links TRBV28 to TRBJ2-3; tentative D call: TRBD2 (6 bases). Trimming removed 6 bases from V and 0 bases from J, with 16 bases in between. CDR3 size: 16 residues. In germline, CDR1 is MDHEN, CDR2 SYDVKM. As DNA, the CDR3 is TGTGCCAGCAGCCCTGGGGAGGCGGGGAGCACAGATACGCAGTATTTT. It specifies CASSPGEAGSTDTQYF. Full variable domain (outside the CDR3, taken from reference TRBV28 and TRBJ2-3): DVKVTQSSRYLVKRTGEKVFLECVQDMDHENMFWYRQDPGLGLRLIYFSYDVKMKEKGDIPEGYSVSREKKERFSLILESASTNQTSMYLCASSPGEAGSTDTQYFGPGTRLTVL.

About this clonotype itself: A much larger clone differs by one base, so this may be a read error. J is TRBJ2-3 and V is TRBV27, with D possibly called TRBD1 or TRBD2 (6 bases each). The length of the CDR3 is 15 residues. Germline CDR1 is MNHEY and CDR2 is SMNVEV (reference sequence). V lost 5 bases, J lost 1 base, and 13 bases lay in between. For the CDR3, the DNA is TGTGCCAGCAGTCCCGAGGGGGGCTGCACAGATACGCAGTATTTT. Amino acid sequence: CASSPEGGCTDTQYF.

On this clonotype itself: At one of its ends the junction is not consistent with the germline gene, which may arise from a read error. The chain recombines TRBV7-2 with TRBJ2-5; unclear D gene. The CDR3 consists of 15 residues. Germline lookup yields CDR1 SGHTA and CDR2 FQGNSA. CDR3 nucleotides: TGCGCCAGCAGCTTAGTCCTGGGGTGGCAAGAGACCCTGTACTTC. Translation gives CASSLVLGWQETLYF.

A note on this clonotype: A much larger clone differs from this one at a single base, so this may be a read error. Here the CDR3 DNA reads TGTGCCAGCGGTTTAGGAGGAAACACCGGGGAGCTGTTTTTT. Translating it yields CASGLGGNTGELFF. The rearrangement joins TRBV12-3 or TRBV12-4 to TRBJ2-2; D might be TRBD2 (5 bases). CDR3 length: 14 residues.

Ten or more counts support this clonotype. CDR3 bases: TGCGCCAGCAGCCAAGGGGTGACGTTAGCCAAAAACATTCAGTACTTC. Its protein product is CASSQGVTLAKNIQYF. The genes are TRBV4-1 and TRBJ2-4; D unclear. Germline V gives CDR1 MGHRA, CDR2 YSYEKL. This CDR3 contains 16 residues. V was trimmed by 1 base and J by 0 bases, leaving 10 bases between them.

V is TRBV4-2 and J is TRBJ2-1; 12 positions agree with TRBD2. The CDR3 consists of 16 residues. Germline-derived CDR1 and CDR2 are LGHNA and YNFKEQ. The J segment lost 5 bases and the V segment lost 4 bases, leaving 6 bases of the junction unmatched. The CDR3 region is CASSPTRTSGNNEQFF. The DNA for the CDR3 is TGTGCCAGCAGCCCGACCAGGACTAGCGGGAACAATGAGCAGTTCTTC.

This clonotype was counted ten times or more. The chain is built from TRBV7-9 and TRBJ2-3, with 9 bases matching TRBD2. Looked up from germline, CDR1 is SEHNR and CDR2 is FQNEAQ (reference sequence). Trimming removed 5 bases from V and 4 bases from J; junction bases left unmatched: 10. CDR3 length equals 16 residues. In DNA form, the CDR3 reads TGTGCCAGCAGCCACACCGGGACTAGCCAACCAGATACGCAGTATTTT. Residues: CASSHTGTSQPDTQYF.